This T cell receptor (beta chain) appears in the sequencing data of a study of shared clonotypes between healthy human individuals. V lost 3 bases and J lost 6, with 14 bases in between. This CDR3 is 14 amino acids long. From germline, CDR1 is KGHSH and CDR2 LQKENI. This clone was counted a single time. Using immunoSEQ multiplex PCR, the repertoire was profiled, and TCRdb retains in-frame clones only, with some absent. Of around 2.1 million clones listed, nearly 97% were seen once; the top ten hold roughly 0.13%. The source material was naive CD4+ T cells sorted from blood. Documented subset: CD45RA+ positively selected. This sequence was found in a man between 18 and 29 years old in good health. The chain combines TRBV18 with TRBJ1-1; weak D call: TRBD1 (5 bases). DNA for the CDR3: TGTGCCAGCTCACCGACAGCAGGAAACTCTGAAGCTTTCTTT. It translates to CASSPTAGNSEAFF.